These 14 T cell receptor beta chains were all obtained from the same sample, sequenced in a study of blood T cell repertoires in COVID-19. TCRdb keeps only in-frame clones here, not all; method: immunoSEQ multiplex PCR. Of 90,000 to 120,000 clones listed, roughly 80% were seen once; the top ten hold roughly 3.4%. The material sequenced was peripheral blood. Source of these receptors: an elderly woman with active or convalescent COVID-19.

The V gene is TRBV2, the J gene TRBJ2-3, with 11 bases that match TRBD2. V shed 8 bases, J shed 1 base, and the junction held 8 bases outside the gene matches. CDR3 length equals 16 residues. CDR1 is SNHLY, CDR2 FYNNEI, per germline. The CDR3 nucleotides are TGTGCCAGCCTTGGGACTAGCGGAACACGCACAGATACGCAGTATTTT. The encoded protein is CASLGTSGTRTDTQYF.

This clone has just one count. DNA for the CDR3: TGTGCCAGTAGTATTACGCAGGGAGGGTATGGCTACACCTTC. Protein sequence: CASSITQGGYGYTF. The rearrangement links TRBV19 to TRBJ1-2; a possible D gene is TRBD1 (5 bases). The germline gives CDR1 LNHDA, CDR2 SQIVND (reference sequence). With 3 bases removed from V and 5 bases from J, the gap between germline ends came to 13 bases. The length of the CDR3 is 14 residues.

The chain employs TRBV5-1 and TRBJ2-7; TRBD2 matches 8 bases. Looked up from germline, CDR1 is SGHRS and CDR2 is YFSETQ. J gave up 7 bases and V 3 bases, and 15 bases lay outside the gene matches. The CDR3 length is 16 residues. CDR3 sequence (DNA): TGCGCCAGCAGCTCGTCACCACCGGGGGGGCCGGGGGAGCAGTACTTC. Translated: CASSSSPPGGPGEQYF.

The chain combines TRBV9 with TRBJ1-4; D ambiguous. The V end lost 0 bases, the J end lost 7 bases, and 13 bases lay between the germline ends. CDR1 and CDR2 from the germline V gene are SGDLS and YYNGEE. The CDR3 is 15 amino acids. The chain's CDR3 is CASSVGTDKLEKLFF. The CDR3 nucleotides read TGTGCCAGCAGCGTAGGCACAGACAAGCTTGAAAAACTGTTTTTT.

This rearrangement joins TRBV19 to TRBJ2-6, with 9 nucleotides matching TRBD1. Germline CDR1 and CDR2: LNHDA and SQIVND (reference sequence). With V trimmed by 5 bases and J by 0 bases, 5 bases remained unmatched. The CDR3 sequence is 17 residues long. CDR3: CASSALTGGSGANVLTF. DNA of the CDR3: TGTGCCAGTAGTGCCTTGACAGGGGGCTCTGGGGCCAACGTCCTGACTTTC.

The chain uses TRBV11-2 and TRBJ2-5; D uncertain. The ends were cut back, 2 bases at V and 7 bases at J, with 5 bases in the middle. CDR1 is SGHAT and CDR2 is FQNNGV in the germline V gene. The CDR3 is 11 residues long. This CDR3 reads CASSLIGTQYF. The DNA of the CDR3 is TGTGCCAGCAGCTTAATCGGGACCCAGTACTTC.

This chain links TRBV30 with TRBJ1-5; maybe TRBD1 (6 bases). Trimming removed 3 bases from V and 1 base from J, with 10 bases in between. This CDR3 region has 14 residues. Germline V gene data show CDR1 as GTSNPN and CDR2 as SVGIG (reference sequence). The CDR3 loop reads CAWSPGQSNQPQHF. In nucleotides, the CDR3 is TGTGCCTGGAGCCCCGGACAGAGCAATCAGCCCCAGCATTTT.

J is TRBJ2-3 and V is TRBV5-1; TRBD1 might be the D (7 bases). The length of the CDR3 is 15 residues. Germline CDR1 SGHRS, CDR2 YFSETQ. V lost 4 bases and J 0 bases, leaving 12 bases between the germline ends. The CDR3 spells CASSLTGTSTDTQYF. In DNA, the CDR3 is TGCGCCAGCAGCCTGACAGGGACTAGCACAGATACGCAGTATTTT. Using reference TRBV5-1 and TRBJ2-3 for the parts outside the CDR3, the full variable domain is KAGVTQTPRYLIKTRGQQVTLSCSPISGHRSVSWYQQTPGQGLQFLFEYFSETQRNKGNFPGRFSGRQFSNSRSEMNVSTLELGDSALYLCASSLTGTSTDTQYFGPGTRLTVL.

This clone appeared a single time. The chain couples TRBV15 to TRBJ1-5; D is possibly TRBD1 (6 bases). Germline CDR1 is LNHNV and CDR2 is YYDKDF (reference sequence). The CDR3 has 14 amino acids. V was shortened by 5 bases and J by 7 bases, with 15 bases between the two germline ends. The CDR3 protein is CATSFMGAGQPQHF. CDR3 in DNA: TGTGCCACCAGCTTTATGGGGGCTGGACAGCCCCAGCATTTT.

The CDR3 coding sequence is TGTGCCAGCAGCTTAGTCCCGGGAAATCAGCCCCAGCATTTT. Its protein product is CASSLVPGNQPQHF. The V gene is TRBV7-2, the J gene TRBJ1-5; D not certain. The V end lost 1 base, the J end lost 4 bases, and 8 bases lay between the germline ends. Germline V gene lookup returns CDR1 SGHTA and CDR2 FQGNSA. This CDR3 contains 14 residues.

The rearrangement links TRBV6-5 to TRBJ1-1, with D hard to call. Trimming left V 6 bases short and J 6 bases short, with 11 bases between. Germline V gene sequence: CDR1 MNHEY, CDR2 SVGAGI. This CDR3 has 12 residues. The CDR3 protein is CASRAPFAEAFF. As DNA, the CDR3 is TGTGCCAGCAGAGCGCCGTTCGCTGAAGCTTTCTTT.

The chain uses TRBV12-3 or TRBV12-4 and TRBJ2-1; D unresolved. The CDR3 is made up of 12 amino acids. V gave up 5 bases and J gave up 9 bases, with 11 bases separating them. In nucleotides, the CDR3 is TGTGCCAGCAGTCCTAGGCCCAGTGAGCAGTTCTTC. Translated, it gives CASSPRPSEQFF.

V usage is TRBV20-1 and J usage is TRBJ1-5; D is perhaps TRBD1 (5 bases). V lost 3 bases and J 6 bases, leaving 18 bases between the germline ends. This CDR3 region has 15 residues. CDR1 is DFQATT, CDR2 SNEGSKA, per germline (reference sequence). CDR3 amino acids: CSASKPHGAIQPQHF. CDR3 sequence (DNA): TGCAGTGCTAGTAAGCCACATGGGGCTATTCAGCCCCAGCATTTT.

This chain uses TRBV4-2 with TRBJ2-1; 7 bases are shared with TRBD2. With 8 bases clipped from V and 6 bases from J, the junction kept 4 bases outside the gene matches. The germline V gene encodes CDR1 LGHNA and CDR2 YNFKEQ. CDR3 size: 12 residues. CDR3 nucleotide sequence: TGTGCCAGCGGATCGGGGGGCAATGAGCAGTTCTTC. Amino acids: CASGSGGNEQFF.